One and the same sample provided the 13 T cell receptor beta chains below, sequenced in a study of post-analysis software for immune sequencing data. The study's findings and limits: Several TRBV segments (TRBV5-6, TRBV5-1 and TRBV20-1 among them) occurred more frequently in patients than in controls.

These receptors have no known antigen. Unique molecular identifiers were carried by the TCR beta cDNA libraries. TCRdb reanalysed the PCR reads using MiXCR and keeps one entry per CDR3 protein. This table has hundreds of thousands of distinct CDR3 sequences, roughly three fifths appearing once. The sequencing input was blood. Every receptor here comes from a girl aged 2-10 years with multiple sclerosis.

This clonotype occurred a few times. V usage is TRBV7-9 and J usage is TRBJ2-5, with TRBD1 as a possible D gene (6 bases). The J call is in doubt because the DNA end fits TRBJ2-7 better. Looked up from germline, CDR1 is SEHNR and CDR2 is FQNEAQ (reference sequence). The CDR3 contains 13 residues. As DNA, the CDR3 is TGTGCCAGCAGCTCTTTGGACAGATACGAGCAGTACTTC. The encoded protein is CASSSLDRYEQYF.

This clonotype was detected only once. V is TRBV15 and J is TRBJ2-1, with D possibly being TRBD1 (6 bases). From germline, CDR1 is LNHNV and CDR2 YYDKDF (reference sequence). V gave up 1 base and J gave up 10 bases, with 11 bases separating them. CDR3 length: 13 residues. The CDR3 nucleotides read TGTGCCACCAGCAGAGCTGGGGGCCTGGAGCAGTTCTTC. Translation: CATSRAGGLEQFF. Drawing the rest from reference TRBV15 and TRBJ2-1, the complete variable domain is DAMVIQNPRYQVTQFGKPVTLSCSQTLNHNVMYWYQQKSSQAPKLLFHYYDKDFNNEADTPDNFQSRRPNTSFCFLDIRSPGLGDTAMYLCATSRAGGLEQFFGPGTRLTVL.

The V and J genes are TRBV6-1 and TRBJ2-3, with 8 bases lining up with TRBD2. The trim removed 2 bases at V and 1 base at J, leaving 2 bases unmatched. The CDR3 consists of 15 residues. Germline CDR1 is MNHNS and CDR2 is SASEGT. The CDR3 loop reads CASSEPGLGTDTQYF. The DNA of the CDR3 is TGTGCCAGCAGTGAACCGGGACTAGGCACAGATACGCAGTATTTT.

Here the CDR3 reads CASSQEHRASGYTF. The DNA of the CDR3 is TGTGCCAGCAGCCAAGAGCACAGGGCCTCTGGCTACACCTTC. The chain links TRBV4-2 to TRBJ1-2, with D possibly being TRBD1 (6 bases). V lost 0 bases to trimming and J lost 7 bases, with 12 bases between them. The CDR3 is made up of 14 amino acids. Germline loops: CDR1 LGHNA, CDR2 YNFKEQ.

The chain combines TRBV6-5 with TRBJ2-3; D is ambiguous. CDR1 is MNHEY and CDR2 is SVGAGI in the germline V gene. The CDR3 extends over 13 amino acids. Trimming took off 0 bases at V and 5 bases at J, with 6 bases between the two ends. The CDR3 DNA reads TGTGCCAGCAGTTACTCCTATGGAGATACGCAGTATTTT. Its translation: CASSYSYGDTQYF.

CDR3 loop: CASSYSRTASTDTQYF. CDR3 bases: TGTGCCAGCAGTTACAGTAGGACGGCGAGCACAGATACGCAGTATTTT. J is TRBJ2-3 and V is TRBV6-2 or TRBV6-3; no definite D call. The CDR3 covers 16 residues. V was trimmed by 2 bases and J by 0 bases, leaving 12 bases between them. Germline CDR1 MNHEY, CDR2 SVGEGT.

The chain uses TRBV27 and TRBJ2-1; TRBD2 agrees at 11 bases. The CDR3 has 14 amino acids. V trimming: 2 bases; J trimming: 8 bases; junction bases outside the gene matches: 2. Germline V gene lookup returns CDR1 MNHEY and CDR2 SMNVEV (reference sequence). The CDR3 coding sequence is TGTGCCAGCAGTTTAAAACTAGCGGGAGATGAGCAGTTCTTC. Encoded protein: CASSLKLAGDEQFF.

V gene TRBV6-6 combines with J gene TRBJ2-7; 10 bases align to TRBD1. Per germline, CDR1 MNHNY and CDR2 SVGAGI (reference sequence). This CDR3 comprises 15 residues. The junction had 9 bases not matched to a gene; V was cut back by 5 bases and J by 5 bases. DNA of the CDR3: TGTGCCAGCAGTATAAGGGGACAGGGGATCCACGAGCAGTACTTC. It specifies CASSIRGQGIHEQYF.

This chain connects TRBV9 to TRBJ2-1; D is unclear. V dropped 0 bases and J dropped 4 bases, with 11 bases sitting between them. This CDR3 region has 15 residues. Germline CDR1 is SGDLS and CDR2 is YYNGEE. CDR3 in DNA: TGTGCCAGCAGCGTAGGAGCCAGAGAATACAATGAGCAGTTCTTC. Its translation is CASSVGAREYNEQFF.

This chain joins TRBV18 and TRBJ1-4; a possible D gene is TRBD1 (6 bases). Trimming left V 3 bases short and J 1 base short, with 6 bases between. The CDR3 loop spans 14 amino acids. Germline V gives CDR1 KGHSH, CDR2 LQKENI. CDR3 nucleotide sequence: TGTGCCAGCTCACCCAGGGGAACTAATGAAAAACTGTTTTTT. Translation gives CASSPRGTNEKLFF.

The DNA of the CDR3 is TGTGCCAGCAGCTTGACCCCGGACAGGGGGCTGGGTGGCTACACCTTC. It specifies CASSLTPDRGLGGYTF. The V call is TRBV7-2, the J call TRBJ1-2; TRBD1 agrees at 11 bases. The germline gives CDR1 SGHTA, CDR2 FQGNSA. Trimming took 3 bases from V and 7 from J; bases not matched to a gene: 10. This CDR3 spans 16 amino acids.

The rearrangement uses TRBV10-3 and TRBJ1-5, with D tentatively TRBD1 (6 bases). V dropped 3 bases and J dropped 3 bases, with 9 bases sitting between them. This CDR3 is built from 14 residues. The germline gives CDR1 ENHRY, CDR2 SYGVKD. The CDR3 sequence is CAISEGGTNQPQHF. The CDR3 nucleotides are TGTGCCATCAGTGAAGGGGGGACCAATCAGCCCCAGCATTTT.

The chain is built from TRBV29-1 and TRBJ1-2; the D gene is possibly TRBD1 (6 bases). Between the trimmed V and J ends, which lost 1 base and 7 bases, there was a span of 28 bases. There are 18 residues in the CDR3. CDR1 is SQVTM, CDR2 ANQGSEA, per germline. CDR3 sequence: CSVEGEDRSSTIGCGYTF. The CDR3 DNA reads TGCAGCGTTGAAGGAGAGGACAGATCCTCTACTATTGGCTGTGGCTACACCTTC. Using reference TRBV29-1 and TRBJ1-2 for the parts outside the CDR3, the full variable domain is SAVISQKPSRDICQRGTSLTIQCQVDSQVTMMFWYRQQPGQSLTLIATANQGSEATYESGFVIDKFPISRPNLTFSTLTVSNMSPEDSSIYLCSVEGEDRSSTIGCGYTFGSGTRLTVV.